This record covers a single T cell receptor (beta chain). Allocation to cohorts depended on clinical history reported by the participants. Recovery meant two consecutive negative NP/OP PCR tests, professional clearance, or resolved symptoms. This sample is part of a study of blood T cell repertoires in COVID-19. The wider study: Material from acute and convalescent COVID-19 was sourced from the United States, Italy and Spain.

From germline, CDR1 is MNHEY and CDR2 SVGEGT. V was trimmed by 2 bases and J by 4 bases, leaving 12 bases between them. CDR3 length: 14 amino acids. Original processing notes: Amplification of reference gene primers provided the estimated nucleated cell counts. Sequencing was performed with immunoSEQ multiplex PCR; in TCRdb, only in-frame clones are kept and a portion is missing. The V and J calls and the clone size are those of that table, but D and trimming were determined from the DNA. The data show roughly 250,000 clones, about 82% seen once. V usage is TRBV6-2 or TRBV6-3 and J usage is TRBJ2-7; D unresolved. The clonotype comes from a woman aged 50 to 60 who had recovered from COVID-19. Sequencing input: PBMCs or T cells enriched from blood (not recorded which). Here the CDR3 DNA reads TGTGCCAGCAGTTACGAACCAACAAGTTACGAGCAGTACTTC. This codes for CASSYEPTSYEQYF.